Listed below are T cell receptor beta chains from one sample, sequenced in a study of blood T cell repertoires in COVID-19. TCRdb keeps only in-frame clones here, not all; method: immunoSEQ multiplex PCR. The table includes some 150,000 clones, more than 65% detected once. Material: peripheral blood. These receptors were obtained from a woman in her 50s with acute or convalescent COVID-19. CDR3s include the opening cysteine and the closing phenylalanine or tryptophan. A D gene is named only where the DNA matches it firmly. Clone size is shown for a subset of rows, as once, few, many or a class of expanded clone.

16	TRBV19	TRBJ2-3	once	TRBD2	CASSISGGASPDTQYF	TGTGCCAGTAGTATTAGCGGGGGGGCTTCACCAGATACGCAGTATTTT
16	TRBV2	TRBJ2-5	-	-	CASSEIGGVVGETQYF	TGTGCCAGCAGTGAGATTGGGGGCGTGGTTGGAGAGACCCAGTACTTC
15	TRBV10-3	TRBJ1-5	-	TRBD1	CAISKDGTGNQPQHF	TGTGCCATCAGTAAGGATGGGACAGGGAATCAGCCCCAGCATTTT
15	TRBV18	TRBJ2-7	-	TRBD1	CASSPRTGPTYEQYF	TGTGCCAGCTCACCGAGGACAGGCCCAACCTACGAGCAGTACTTC
14	TRBV7-2	TRBJ2-7	-	TRBD1	CASSSWTGPYEQYF	TGTGCCAGCAGCTCTTGGACAGGGCCCTACGAGCAGTACTTC
17	TRBV5-1	TRBJ2-1	-	TRBD1	CASSLTTGTGSYNEQFF	TGCGCCAGCAGCCTGACTACCGGGACAGGTTCCTACAATGAGCAGTTCTTC
15	TRBV24-1	TRBJ2-2	-	-	CATSDATTLAGELFF	TGTGCCACCAGTGATGCAACGACACTTGCCGGGGAGCTGTTTTTT
16	TRBV27	TRBJ2-2	-	TRBD2	CASSLSTSGNTGELFF	TGTGCCAGCAGTTTATCGACTAGCGGAAACACCGGGGAGCTGTTTTTT
16	TRBV7-6	TRBJ1-2	-	TRBD1	CASSNPGGQGTYGYTF	TGTGCCAGCAGCAATCCGGGGGGACAGGGGACCTATGGCTACACCTTC
15	TRBV2	TRBJ2-1	-	TRBD2	CASRGLAGGLNEQFF	TGTGCCAGCAGGGGACTAGCGGGGGGCCTCAATGAGCAGTTCTTC
15	TRBV19	TRBJ2-3	-	TRBD1	CASSMRQGGRDTQYF	TGTGCCAGTAGTATGCGACAGGGGGGGAGAGATACGCAGTATTTT
15	TRBV5-4	TRBJ2-1	-	TRBD2	CASSSKQTSEYQQFF	TGTGCCAGCAGCTCAAAACAGACTAGCGAGTATCAGCAGTTCTTC
18	TRBV4-3	TRBJ2-7	-	TRBD2	CASSQLTPTSISPYEQYF	TGCGCCAGCAGCCAGCTCACCCCGACTAGCATTAGCCCATACGAGCAGTACTTC
12	TRBV2	TRBJ2-7	once	-	CASSRQVYEQYF	TGTGCCAGCAGCCGACAGGTCTACGAGCAGTACTTC
12	TRBV6-5	TRBJ1-2	-	TRBD1	CASKETGSGYTF	TGTGCCAGCAAAGAGACAGGGAGCGGCTACACCTTC
14	TRBV29-1	TRBJ1-4	-	TRBD1	CSVGLRGPHEKLFF	TGCAGCGTTGGGCTCAGGGGGCCTCATGAAAAACTGTTTTTT
17	TRBV4-3	TRBJ2-2	-	TRBD1	CASSQGVVGGRGGELFF	TGCGCCAGCAGCCAAGGGGTAGTAGGGGGCAGAGGCGGGGAGCTGTTTTTT
15	TRBV19	TRBJ2-7	-	TRBD1	CASSIPWTGKYEQYF	TGTGCCAGTAGTATACCCTGGACAGGGAAATACGAGCAGTACTTC
14	TRBV15	TRBJ2-5	-	-	CATSSTGFQETQYF	TGTGCCACCAGCAGCACGGGATTCCAAGAGACCCAGTACTTC
13	TRBV19	TRBJ2-5	-	-	CASSISEMETQYF	TGTGCCAGTAGTATTTCCGAGATGGAGACCCAGTACTTC
16	TRBV24-1	TRBJ2-2	-	TRBD1	CATSDPGQGITGELFF	TGTGCCACCAGTGATCCCGGACAGGGTATCACCGGGGAGCTGTTTTTT
13	TRBV5-5	TRBJ1-2	few	-	CASSLDRNYGYTF	TGTGCCAGCAGCTTGGACAGAAACTATGGCTACACCTTC
13	TRBV7-3	TRBJ2-1	-	-	CASSLTTGPKQFF	TGTGCCAGCAGCTTAACGACAGGCCCTAAGCAGTTCTTC
14	TRBV24-1	TRBJ1-5	-	-	CATSDSRVDQPQHF	TGTGCCACCAGTGATTCGCGGGTGGATCAGCCCCAGCATTTT
14	TRBV3-1/TRBV3-2	TRBJ1-1	-	-	CASSLGGGVTEAFF	TGTGCCAGCAGCCTCGGCGGGGGGGTCACTGAAGCTTTCTTT
13	TRBV2	TRBJ1-1	few	-	CASSVNTYTEAFF	TGTGCCAGCAGTGTGAACACCTACACTGAAGCTTTCTTT
12	TRBV5-1	TRBJ2-7	-	TRBD1	CASGQGSNEQYF	TGCGCCAGCGGACAGGGGTCCAACGAGCAGTACTTC
14	TRBV9	TRBJ2-1	-	TRBD1	CASSKQGSDNEQFF	TGTGCCAGCAGCAAACAGGGGAGTGACAATGAGCAGTTCTTC
13	TRBV7-3	TRBJ1-2	-	-	CASSQTGSSGYTF	TGTGCCAGCAGCCAAACAGGGTCGTCTGGCTACACCTTC
12	TRBV7-6	TRBJ2-7	-	-	CASSLTSGEQYF	TGTGCCAGCAGCTTAACCAGCGGCGAGCAGTACTTC
13	TRBV28	TRBJ2-7	once	-	CASSLLGPYEQYF	TGTGCCAGCAGTTTACTGGGGCCCTACGAGCAGTACTTC
16	TRBV28	TRBJ2-7	-	TRBD2	CASTLSGSAGGYEQYF	TGTGCCAGCACTCTTTCGGGGTCGGCGGGAGGCTACGAGCAGTACTTC
14	TRBV5-1	TRBJ2-5	few	-	CASSLATVQETQYF	TGCGCCAGCAGCTTGGCTACAGTCCAAGAGACCCAGTACTTC